This paragraph covers one T cell receptor (beta chain) sequence. The germline V and J ends were trimmed by 3 bases and 0 bases, with 12 bases remaining between them. This CDR3 comprises 16 residues. Looked up from germline, CDR1 is SGHTA and CDR2 is FQGTGA. The entry originates in a study of technical replicates of blood from a handful of donors. Produced via immunoSEQ multiplex PCR; TCRdb's table is partial and in-frame only. Among fewer than 15,000 clones, around 75% were seen once, and the ten largest hold more than 10%. Material for sequencing was PBMCs. The clonotype was recovered from a human donor in good health. The rearrangement links TRBV7-3 to TRBJ2-1; D is perhaps TRBD2 (5 bases). The DNA for the CDR3 is TGTGCCAGCAGCTTGGGCGGGCCGAGCTCCTACAATGAGCAGTTCTTC. It yields the protein CASSLGGPSSYNEQFF. The full variable domain, with the rest looked up from reference TRBV7-3 and TRBJ2-1, is GAGVSQTPSNKVTEKGKYVELRCDPISGHTALYWYRQSLGQGPEFLIYFQGTGAADDSGLPNDRFFAVRPEGSVSTLKIQRTERGDSAVYLCASSLGGPSSYNEQFFGPGTRLTVL.